This is a list of T cell receptor beta chains from one sample in a study of blood T cell repertoires in COVID-19. Sequencing used immunoSEQ multiplex PCR; TCRdb keeps in-frame clones, though not all of them. Among 100,000 or so clones listed, roughly 92% were seen once. Sequencing was carried out using peripheral blood. Receptors were obtained from a woman aged 45 to 65 with COVID-19, enrolled during active disease. Both conserved end residues are part of each CDR3.

v_call | cdr3_aa
TRBV3-1/TRBV3-2 | CASSQAFRGNYGYTF
TRBV30 | CAWSLGQYGYTF
TRBV7-2 | CASSLVGRGNQPQHF
TRBV7-9 | CAIGQADTQYF
TRBV5-4 | CASSLRDKEVYTF
TRBV28 | CASSSQTGAETQYF
TRBV28 | CASIEQGASGNTIYF
TRBV7-3 | CASSLKRGAEAFF
TRBV6-6 | CASSYQQGGSGYTF
TRBV27 | CASSLQGAYNSPLHF
TRBV5-1 | CASSLGASGIQETQYF
TRBV13 | CASTLGGGPYEQYF
TRBV10-3 | CAIAGPTGELYEQYF
TRBV9 | CASSVDSRGWEGYTF
TRBV19 | CASSIRRGDSGNTIYF
TRBV4-1 | CASSPVIPGSSLGQYF
TRBV21-1 | CASSSLQGKRSPLHF
TRBV12-3/TRBV12-4 | CASSPQLADTQYF
TRBV2 | CALRTPFYGYTF
TRBV4-1 | CASTRGLADTGELFF
TRBV11-2 | CASSFDDQRGGFEQYF
TRBV29-1 | CSVDRRDRVTGDTQYF
TRBV4-1 | CASSQGTGPSRPQHF
TRBV6-2/TRBV6-3 | CASSYSGEIGSPLHF
TRBV28 | CASSPHPRGLETQYF
TRBV27 | CATTTGQFNSPLHF